This T cell receptor beta chain was retrieved from a study of PD-1 blockade in classical Hodgkin lymphoma. Each patient relapsed following autologous stem cell transplantation, and prior brentuximab vedotin exposure differed. Complete response, partial response or progressive disease constituted the best response categories observed. Looked up from germline, CDR1 is SNHLY and CDR2 is FYNNEI. V lost 3 bases and J 5 bases, leaving 11 bases between the germline ends. The CDR3 sequence is 13 residues long. TCRdb keeps only in-frame clones here, not all; method: immunoSEQ multiplex PCR. The sample shows tens of thousands of clones, 76% of them seen only once.

The specimen was peripheral blood mononuclear cells (PBMCs), collected at baseline. This TCR was recovered from a human donor with classical Hodgkin lymphoma. V usage is TRBV2 and J usage is TRBJ2-7, with D perhaps matching TRBD1 (6 bases). CDR3: CASSENRAHEQYF. In DNA form, the CDR3 reads TGTGCCAGCAGTGAGAACAGGGCCCACGAGCAGTACTTC.